This TCR beta chain was profiled in a study of blood T cells in healthy people across ages. V lost 4 bases and J 0 bases, leaving 7 bases between the germline ends. The CDR3 is 14 residues long. The germline CDR1 and CDR2 sequences are SEHNR and FQNEAQ (reference sequence). The use of a sample-barcoded 5' primer and a J-beta primer mix characterized a second PCR of about 7 to 12 cycles. CDR3-containing paired-end reads numbered at least 3 million in each sample. TCRdb used MiXCR to reprocess the 5' RACE reads, holding one entry per CDR3 protein. This table holds around 1.5 million distinct CDR3 sequences, approximately 59% found once.

The sequenced sample consisted of blood. The sequence derives from a man between 18 and 35 years old in good health. The gene calls are TRBV7-9 and TRBJ1-3; D gene uncertain. The chain's CDR3 is CASSWLSSGNTIYF. CDR3 nucleotides: TGTGCCAGCAGCTGGCTGTCCTCTGGAAACACCATATATTTT. Full variable domain (missing parts from reference TRBV7-9 and TRBJ1-3): DTGVSQNPRHKITKRGQNVTFRCDPISEHNRLYWYRQTLGQGPEFLTYFQNEAQLEKSRLLSDRFSAERPKGSFSTLEIQRTEQGDSAMYLCASSWLSSGNTIYFGEGSWLTVV.